This T cell receptor (beta chain) was identified during a study of radiotherapy plus CTLA-4 blockade in lung cancer. Background on the study: Around 18% of enrolled patients responded objectively, and about 31% had disease control.

V dropped 6 bases and J dropped 2 bases, with 10 bases sitting between them. The CDR3 is 13 residues long. From germline, CDR1 is ENHRY and CDR2 SYGVKD. With respect to this clone: The antigen is not known.

Notes on the study in general: Radiotherapy was combined with ipilimumab, and tumor-derived TCR clones then expanded in blood. The authors reported that early blood T cell clone dynamics, with interferon-beta, best predicted response.

The study gave focal radiation plus ipilimumab CTLA-4 blockade to patients with chemo-refractory metastatic non-small-cell lung cancer. Sequencing used immunoSEQ multiplex PCR; TCRdb keeps in-frame clones, though not all of them. The repertoire includes more than 75,000 clones, about four fifths of them detected once, and around 2.8% sits in the top ten. The chain joins TRBV10-3 to TRBJ1-1, with a tentative D call TRBD1 (5 bases). This sample comprised peripheral blood, obtained from a patient treated with radiotherapy plus ipilimumab. This receptor was obtained from a human donor with non-small cell lung cancer who had a partial response to radiotherapy plus ipilimumab. Some clones in this sample may be carry-over from other donors' samples. CDR3 loop: CAISRAPNTEAFF. CDR3 bases: TGTGCCATCAGCAGGGCTCCTAACACTGAAGCTTTCTTT.